This T cell receptor (beta chain) was obtained from a study of beta chain features in type 1 diabetes. Across the study: Examination of sorted cells across all samples involved around 100,000,000 cells.

The isolated RNA, all of it, was reverse transcribed, so expressed TCRB transcripts were what got sequenced. Stem cell-like memory T cell samples were sequenced, and they averaged roughly 970,000 reads. The protocol was immunoSEQ multiplex PCR, while the TCRdb copy is restricted to in-frame clones and leaves out a portion. Seen here are some 16,000 clones, less than 85% observed once, and the top ten hold roughly 0.33%. The CDR3 is 19 residues long. Germline V lookup: CDR1 SEHNR, CDR2 FQNEAQ (reference sequence). Trimming left V 2 bases short and J 0 bases short, with 17 bases between. As to this clone: The target antigen is unknown.

Study findings and constraints: Type 1 diabetes patients had moderately but significantly shorter TCRB CDR3s in all four CD4+ subsets. Individuals with type 1 diabetes displayed fewer insertions and more deletions at VDJ junctions.

V and J are TRBV7-9 and TRBJ2-6; TRBD2 might be the D (6 bases). Source material: stem cell memory CD4+ T cells from blood. The receptor was isolated from a woman under 30 with type 1 diabetes. DNA of the CDR3: TGTGCCAGCAGCTTATTGGTGGGGACTGCCCGCTCTGGGGCCAACGTCCTGACTTTC. This encodes CASSLLVGTARSGANVLTF.